These 15 T cell receptor beta chains came from one sample sequenced in a study of blood T cell repertoires in COVID-19. Libraries were prepared by immunoSEQ multiplex PCR; TCRdb keeps only in-frame clonotypes and omits some of them. The repertoire holds approximately 270,000 clones, with about 89% as singletons. Sequencing was performed on PBMCs or T cells enriched from blood (not recorded which). These receptors were taken from a human donor in a cohort exposed to, infected with or recovered from COVID-19 (not recorded which). The donor label of this sample is uncertain.

The chain links TRBV5-6 to TRBJ2-3, with 8 bases aligning to TRBD2. The CDR3 spans 18 residues. Germline values: CDR1 SGHDT, CDR2 YYEEEE. The ends lost 1 base at V and 7 bases at J; junction bases unmatched: 17. In DNA form, the CDR3 reads TGTGCCAGCAGCTTGCCCCCGGGGGGGCCTAGTTTGCCCCATACGCAGTATTTT. Its translation is CASSLPPGGPSLPHTQYF.

This rearrangement joins TRBV30 to TRBJ1-3, with a possible D match to TRBD1 (5 bases). This CDR3 contains 15 residues. CDR1 and CDR2 (germline): GTSNPN, SVGIG (reference sequence). V dropped 1 base and J dropped 0 bases, with 10 bases sitting between them. The CDR3 is CAWSAQGVSGNTIYF. The CDR3 DNA follows: TGTGCCTGGAGTGCGCAGGGCGTCTCTGGAAACACCATATATTTT. Together with reference TRBV30 and TRBJ1-3, the CDR3 gives the full variable domain: SQTIHQWPATLVQPVGSPLSLECTVEGTSNPNLYWYRQAAGRGLQLLFYSVGIGQISSEVPQNLSASRPQDRQFILSSKKLLLSDSGFYLCAWSAQGVSGNTIYFGEGSWLTVV.

A few counts support this clone. V usage is TRBV19 and J usage is TRBJ1-5; a weak D match, TRBD1 (5 bases). The CDR3 spans 13 residues. Germline V gene data show CDR1 as LNHDA and CDR2 as SQIVND (reference sequence). Trimming cost V 3 bases and J 9 bases, with 12 bases left between them. CDR3 DNA: TGTGCCAGTAGTATTCAGGCCGGGGGGCCCCAGCATTTT. It specifies CASSIQAGGPQHF.

The J gene is TRBJ1-4, the V gene TRBV10-1; D is ambiguous. The CDR3 is 17 amino acids. The V and J ends lost 1 base and 10 bases respectively, with 22 bases between them. Germline CDR1 is WNHNN and CDR2 is SYGVQD (reference sequence). The CDR3 region is CASSELSGNPLLGKLFF. Here the CDR3 DNA reads TGCGCCAGCAGTGAGTTATCAGGAAATCCTCTTCTCGGAAAACTGTTTTTT.

V gene TRBV5-1 combines with J gene TRBJ2-1; 7 nucleotides align to TRBD1. The CDR3 has 13 amino acids. The trim removed 4 bases at V and 9 bases at J, leaving 7 bases unmatched. Germline-derived CDR1 and CDR2 are SGHRS and YFSETQ. The CDR3, as DNA: TGCGCCAGCAGCATGGGGGACAGTCGTGAGCAGTTCTTC. The encoded protein is CASSMGDSREQFF.

The chain has TRBV3-1 (or the pseudogene TRBV3-2) and TRBJ2-1; 12 bases are a match to TRBD2. The germline CDR1 and CDR2 sequences are LGHDT and YNNKEL (reference sequence). The ends lost 6 bases at V and 7 bases at J; junction bases unmatched: 7. The CDR3 covers 15 residues. CDR3: CASSLLAGGPNEQFF. In DNA, the CDR3 is TGTGCCAGCAGTCTTCTAGCGGGGGGGCCAAATGAGCAGTTCTTC.

The chain is built from TRBV7-2 and TRBJ2-3; possibly TRBD1 for D (5 bases). V lost 1 base to trimming and J lost 0 bases, with 8 bases between them. The CDR3 spans 15 residues. Germline-derived CDR1 and CDR2 are SGHTA and FQGNSA. The CDR3 DNA reads as TGTGCCAGCAGCTTAGTGTCAGGGAGCACAGATACGCAGTATTTT. This translates into CASSLVSGSTDTQYF.

The rearrangement joins TRBV3-1 (or the pseudogene TRBV3-2) to TRBJ2-1; 12 positions agree with TRBD1. Germline values: CDR1 LGHDT, CDR2 YNNKEL (reference sequence). The V gene end was trimmed by 4 bases and the J gene end by 9 bases; junction bases not matched to a gene: 7. This CDR3 has 15 residues. CDR3 DNA sequence: TGTGCCAGCAGCCCCCGGGGACAGGGGGCGGGTGAGCAGTTCTTC. This codes for CASSPRGQGAGEQFF.

V and J are TRBV6-1 and TRBJ1-5, with a tentative D call TRBD1 (5 bases). The CDR3 runs to 16 residues. V lost 0 bases to trimming and J lost 0 bases, with 9 bases between them. Germline assignment: CDR1 MNHNS and CDR2 SASEGT. The CDR3 coding sequence is TGTGCCAGCAGTGAAGCCGCAGGGTATAGCAATCAGCCCCAGCATTTT. This encodes CASSEAAGYSNQPQHF.

In its sample, this clone was seen a few times. The DNA for the CDR3 is TGTGCCAGCAGCCCCTTCGGGGGAAACTTCTACGAGCAGTACTTC. This encodes CASSPFGGNFYEQYF. The chain employs TRBV7-9 and TRBJ2-7; D perhaps matches TRBD2 (6 bases). CDR3 length: 15 amino acids. V lost 5 bases and J 3 bases, leaving 17 bases between the germline ends. CDR1 SEHNR and CDR2 FQNEAQ come from the germline V gene (reference sequence).

This sequence joins TRBV5-1 and TRBJ2-4; 10 nucleotides match TRBD2. The junction had 6 bases not matched to a gene; V was cut back by 0 bases and J by 0 bases. The CDR3 totals 18 residues. The germline V gene encodes CDR1 SGHRS and CDR2 YFSETQ. The CDR3 DNA sequence: TGCGCCAGCAGCTTGGCAGAGCGGGGGGGCCGAGCCAAAAACATTCAGTACTTC. This gives the protein CASSLAERGGRAKNIQYF.

V gene TRBV4-1 combines with J gene TRBJ2-3; tentatively, D is TRBD2 (6 bases). V was pared by 0 bases and J by 5 bases, with 12 bases between. CDR3 length: 15 residues. CDR1 and CDR2 from the germline V gene are MGHRA and YSYEKL. Here the CDR3 reads CASSQDLLAKDTQYF. CDR3 nucleotide sequence: TGCGCCAGCAGCCAAGATCTCCTAGCGAAAGATACGCAGTATTTT.

The chain has TRBV23-1 and TRBJ2-1; 8 nucleotides agree with TRBD1. TRBV23-1 is marked as an open reading frame, function uncertain. The CDR3 runs 13 residues. V was clipped by 6 bases and J by 2 bases; unmatched bases: 0. CDR3 protein: CASRQGAYNEQFF. The CDR3 DNA reads TGCGCCAGCAGACAGGGGGCCTACAATGAGCAGTTCTTC.

The chain employs TRBV7-9 and TRBJ1-3; D is unresolved. The CDR3 extends over 15 amino acids. Germline CDR1 and CDR2: SEHNR and FQNEAQ (reference sequence). Trimming took 5 bases from V and 4 from J, leaving 15 bases between them. Written as DNA, the CDR3 is TGTGCCAGCAGCCCCGTCGGGAGTTCCGGAAACACCATATATTTT. Encoded protein: CASSPVGSSGNTIYF.

This chain joins TRBV5-1 and TRBJ1-3, with 7 bases lining up with TRBD1. V was pared by 2 bases and J by 0 bases, with 2 bases of the junction left unmatched. Germline CDR1 SGHRS, CDR2 YFSETQ. CDR3 size: 15 residues. The chain's CDR3 is CASSLQGSSGNTIYF. DNA of the CDR3: TGCGCCAGCAGCTTACAGGGGTCCTCTGGAAACACCATATATTTT.